This entry lists 17 T cell receptor beta chains sequenced from one sample in a study of T-cell reconstitution after alpha-beta-depleted transplantation in children. Unique molecular identifiers were incorporated into the prepared TCRbeta library. TCRdb processed the PCR reads anew with MiXCR; each CDR3 protein has one entry. This table holds some 400,000 distinct CDR3 sequences, about 20% found once. The sample was PBMCs from the stem cell graft donor, taken from the stem cell graft. The receptors shown here come from a human donor who donated a stem cell graft to a child with acute myeloid leukemia.

This clonotype was observed at least ten times. This CDR3 reads CSASSTSGLYEQYF. CDR3 DNA sequence: TGCAGTGCTTCCTCGACTAGCGGCCTCTACGAGCAGTACTTC. V usage is TRBV20-1 and J usage is TRBJ2-7; TRBD2 aligns across 9 bases. Germline V gene lookup returns CDR1 DFQATT and CDR2 SNEGSKA (reference sequence). The CDR3 length is 14 residues. Trimming cost V 5 bases and J 3 bases; bases outside gene matches: 8.

The chain combines TRBV3-1 with TRBJ2-3; D call uncertain. CDR1 is LGHDT and CDR2 is YNNKEL in the germline V gene (reference sequence). The CDR3 spans 14 residues. V lost 3 bases and J lost 6, with 13 bases in between. In DNA, the CDR3 is TGTGCCAGCAGCCACTCCCTCAAAACGGATACGCAGTATTTT. Protein sequence: CASSHSLKTDTQYF.

The rearrangement joins TRBV27 to TRBJ2-7; D may be TRBD1 (6 bases). CDR1 MNHEY and CDR2 SMNVEV come from the germline V gene (reference sequence). The CDR3 consists of 13 residues. Trimming stripped 8 bases from V and 1 base from J, with 12 bases between. For the CDR3, the DNA is TGTGCCAGCCGACGGGACACATCCTACGAGCAGTACTTC. This encodes CASRRDTSYEQYF.

This clonotype appeared many times. J is TRBJ2-7 and V is TRBV20-1; 10 nucleotides match TRBD2. J was trimmed by 5 bases and V by 0 bases; bases with no gene match: 16. The CDR3 consists of 18 residues. Germline CDR1 reads DFQATT; CDR2 reads SNEGSKA (reference sequence). CDR3 in amino acids: CSARDLLAGDLEVHEQYF. CDR3 sequence (DNA): TGCAGTGCTAGAGATTTGCTAGCGGGAGACCTGGAAGTACACGAGCAGTACTTC.

The chain carries TRBV27 and TRBJ2-5, with unresolved D. The germline gives CDR1 MNHEY, CDR2 SMNVEV (reference sequence). This CDR3 contains 15 residues. V lost 6 bases to trimming and J lost 6 bases, with 20 bases between them. CDR3 amino acids: CASRQTSYVAKTQYF. CDR3 nucleotides: TGTGCCAGCAGACAAACGTCCTATGTGGCCAAGACCCAGTACTTC.

This clonotype was recorded many times. The J gene is TRBJ2-7, the V gene TRBV10-3; maybe TRBD2 (6 bases). The CDR3 has 13 amino acids. Trimming removed 6 bases from V and 7 bases from J, with 16 bases in between. Germline V gives CDR1 ENHRY, CDR2 SYGVKD. CDR3 amino acids: CAIREGFFLEQYF. As DNA, the CDR3 is TGTGCCATCAGGGAGGGGTTTTTCCTGGAGCAGTACTTC.

The chain couples TRBV11-2 to TRBJ1-4; no firm D call. The CDR3 length is 16 residues. The V end was cut by 0 bases, the J end by 7 bases, with 15 bases between. Germline V gene sequence: CDR1 SGHAT, CDR2 FQNNGV. For the CDR3, the DNA is TGTGCCAGCAGCTTAGATCTTGTGTCAGTAGGTGAAAAACTGTTTTTT. It is translated as CASSLDLVSVGEKLFF.

This sequence joins TRBV20-1 and TRBJ1-4, with 11 nucleotides matching TRBD1. V gave up 5 bases and J gave up 6 bases; unmatched junction bases: 8. Germline CDR1 is DFQATT and CDR2 is SNEGSKA (reference sequence). The CDR3 spans 15 residues. The CDR3, as DNA: TGCAGTGCTTCCGGGACAGGGGGGCGGGATGAAAAACTGTTTTTT. Its translation: CSASGTGGRDEKLFF.

This chain uses TRBV12-3 or TRBV12-4 with TRBJ1-2; no clear D gene. The CDR3 runs 14 residues. Trimming took off 3 bases at V and 0 bases at J, with 8 bases between the two ends. The CDR3 reads CASSFTGSNYGYTF. As DNA, the CDR3 is TGTGCCAGCAGTTTCACGGGGTCTAACTATGGCTACACCTTC.

The table lists this clonotype with a few counts. This chain links TRBV15 with TRBJ2-5; D uncertain. Trimming shortened V by 0 bases and J by 4 bases, and 12 bases separated the two germline ends. This CDR3 spans 15 amino acids. Per germline, CDR1 LNHNV and CDR2 YYDKDF (reference sequence). CDR3 nucleotide sequence: TGTGCCACCAGCAGAGAACAGCTACCCGGAGAGACCCAGTACTTC. Its translation is CATSREQLPGETQYF.

As for this clonotype: The junction shows a germline mismatch at one end, possibly a read error. The CDR3 DNA reads TGCTGTGCTAGACGAACAGGGGGCTCCTATAATTCACCCCTCCACTTT. As protein: CCARRTGGSYNSPLHF. V is TRBV20-1 and J is TRBJ1-6, with TRBD1 matching over 8 bases. This CDR3 is 16 amino acids long. The germline CDR1 and CDR2 sequences are DFQATT and SNEGSKA (reference sequence).

The gene calls are TRBV4-1 and TRBJ2-7; D gene ambiguous. There are 13 residues in the CDR3. Germline assignment: CDR1 MGHRA and CDR2 YSYEKL. Trimming took 0 bases from V and 6 from J, leaving 9 bases between them. This chain's CDR3 is CASSQEYPPEQYF. CDR3 coding DNA: TGCGCCAGCAGCCAAGAATATCCCCCCGAGCAGTACTTC.

This sequence joins TRBV5-1 and TRBJ2-7, with a tentative D call TRBD1 (7 bases). Germline V gene data show CDR1 as SGHRS and CDR2 as YFSETQ. V lost 5 bases, J lost 0 bases, and 12 bases lay in between. The CDR3 spans 14 residues. Written as DNA, the CDR3 is TGCGCCAGCAGAAACAGGGGAGGCTCCTACGAGCAGTACTTC. It specifies CASRNRGGSYEQYF.

V gene TRBV5-1 combines with J gene TRBJ1-4, with D maybe TRBD1 (5 bases). This CDR3 is 14 amino acids long. Germline CDR1 reads SGHRS; CDR2 reads YFSETQ. Trimming removed 4 bases from V and 8 bases from J, with 15 bases in between. For the CDR3, the DNA is TGCGCCAGCAGCGAACTAGGCAGGGACGAAAAACTGTTTTTT. Translated: CASSELGRDEKLFF.

This clonotype was counted a few times. The chain uses TRBV20-1 and TRBJ2-7, with 10 bases aligning to TRBD2. After removal of 1 base from V and 7 bases from J, the junction contained 10 bases not matched to a gene. This CDR3 contains 15 residues. Germline V CDR1 and CDR2: DFQATT, SNEGSKA (reference sequence). CDR3 DNA sequence: TGCAGTGCTAGAGGTCTAGCGGGGGCTTCTTGGGAGCAGTACTTC. Protein sequence: CSARGLAGASWEQYF.

This chain connects TRBV24-1 to TRBJ2-3; possible D gene TRBD2, 6 bases. V was clipped by 6 bases and J by 2 bases, with 11 bases between them. The CDR3 totals 14 residues. Germline lookup yields CDR1 KGHDR and CDR2 SFDVKD. The CDR3 coding sequence is TGTGCCACCAGTCCGGCGGGGACCACAGATACGCAGTATTTT. The encoded protein is CATSPAGTTDTQYF.

Only a few counts were recorded for this clonotype. The chain employs TRBV29-1 and TRBJ2-7; TRBD2 aligns across 12 bases. Unmatched junction bases numbered 3, after V lost 6 bases and J lost 0 bases. The CDR3 totals 14 residues. Germline lookup yields CDR1 SQVTM and CDR2 ANQGSEA. CDR3 nucleotide sequence: TGCAGCGTAAGGACTAGCGGGGCCTCCTACGAGCAGTACTTC. Amino acids: CSVRTSGASYEQYF.